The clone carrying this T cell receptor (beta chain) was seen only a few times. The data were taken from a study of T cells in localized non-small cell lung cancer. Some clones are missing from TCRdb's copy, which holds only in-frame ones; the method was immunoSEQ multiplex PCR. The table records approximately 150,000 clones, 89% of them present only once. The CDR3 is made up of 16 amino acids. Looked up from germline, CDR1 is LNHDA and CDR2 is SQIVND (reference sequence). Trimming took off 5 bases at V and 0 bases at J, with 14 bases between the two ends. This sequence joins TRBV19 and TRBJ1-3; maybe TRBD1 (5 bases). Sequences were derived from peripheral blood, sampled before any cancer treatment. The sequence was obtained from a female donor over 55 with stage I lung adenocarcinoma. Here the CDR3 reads CASSDSETISGNTIYF. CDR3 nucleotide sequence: TGTGCCAGTAGTGACAGCGAAACTATCTCTGGAAACACCATATATTTT.